Each of the 9 T cell receptor beta chains below was sequenced from the same sample in a study of control samples from healthy donors and cancer patients. TCRdb's table, derived via immunoSEQ multiplex PCR, lists solely in-frame clones and lacks some. The data contain 85,000 to 110,000 clones, approximately 90% of them singletons. Material: PBMCs. The receptor set was obtained from a man aged 55 to 70 with lung cancer.

This sequence joins TRBV27 and TRBJ1-5, with TRBD1 matching 9 bases. V was pared by 6 bases and J by 7 bases, with 4 bases of the junction left unmatched. This CDR3 contains 13 residues. From germline, CDR1 is MNHEY and CDR2 SMNVEV (reference sequence). The CDR3 reads CASRPGQGQPQHF. For the CDR3, the DNA is TGTGCCAGCAGACCGGGACAGGGACAGCCCCAGCATTTT.

The chain employs TRBV2 and TRBJ1-3, with D perhaps matching TRBD1 (5 bases). Germline V gene data show CDR1 as SNHLY and CDR2 as FYNNEI. Trimming shortened V by 9 bases and J by 0 bases, and 12 bases separated the two germline ends. The CDR3 is 14 residues long. CDR3 sequence: CASRPGTSGNTIYF. CDR3 in DNA: TGTGCCAGTCGTCCAGGGACCTCTGGAAACACCATATATTTT.

The chain links TRBV7-2 to TRBJ2-2; D might be TRBD1 or TRBD2, each matching 6 bases. The CDR3 is 15 residues long. The germline CDR1 and CDR2 sequences are SGHTA and FQGNSA. The germline V and J ends were trimmed by 3 bases and 5 bases, with 13 bases remaining between them. The chain's CDR3 is CASSFDGGRTGELFF. The CDR3, as DNA: TGTGCCAGCAGCTTTGACGGGGGCAGGACCGGGGAGCTGTTTTTT.

The chain combines TRBV2 with TRBJ2-1; D is possibly TRBD1 or TRBD2 (7 bases each). CDR3 length: 14 amino acids. V lost 7 bases and J lost 5, with 15 bases in between. Germline CDR1 reads SNHLY; CDR2 reads FYNNEI. The CDR3 coding sequence is TGTGCCAGCATTCAGGGGGGGGTAAACAATGAGCAGTTCTTC. Protein sequence: CASIQGGVNNEQFF.

The rearrangement links TRBV30 to TRBJ1-6; 8 nucleotides agree with TRBD1. V was clipped by 6 bases and J by 1 base; unmatched bases: 5. Germline lookup yields CDR1 GTSNPN and CDR2 SVGIG (reference sequence). The CDR3 totals 15 residues. CDR3 DNA: TGTGCCTGCGACAGGGGAGGTTCCTATAATTCACCCCTCCACTTT. It codes for CACDRGGSYNSPLHF.

There are a few counts of this clone. V is TRBV7-7 and J is TRBJ2-2; D perhaps matches TRBD2 (6 bases). The germline V gene has CDR1 SSHAT and CDR2 FNYEAQ (reference sequence). The CDR3 is 15 residues long. The ends were cut back, 5 bases at V and 0 bases at J, with 10 bases in the middle. The CDR3 loop reads CASSAGRTNTGELFF. Here the CDR3 DNA reads TGTGCCAGCAGCGCGGGACGGACGAACACCGGGGAGCTGTTTTTT.

The chain has TRBV7-3 and TRBJ2-1; maybe TRBD2 (6 bases). The V end lost 5 bases, the J end lost 0 bases, and 11 bases lay between the germline ends. This CDR3 is built from 15 residues. CDR1 is SGHTA, CDR2 FQGTGA, per germline. The CDR3 loop is CASSPQAGSYNEQFF. The CDR3 DNA is TGTGCCAGCAGCCCGCAAGCGGGCTCCTACAATGAGCAGTTCTTC.

The chain uses TRBV3-1 (or the pseudogene TRBV3-2) and TRBJ2-3, with D maybe TRBD1 (6 bases). The CDR3 runs to 15 residues. Germline CDR1 reads LGHDT; CDR2 reads YNNKEL (reference sequence). The V end lost 0 bases, the J end lost 2 bases, and 9 bases lay between the germline ends. The CDR3 DNA reads TGTGCCAGCAGCCAAGATCAGGGGTACACAGATACGCAGTATTTT. Its translation is CASSQDQGYTDTQYF.

DNA for the CDR3: TGTGCCTGGAGTCGGGCAGACAATCAGCCCCAGCATTTT. This codes for CAWSRADNQPQHF. This chain uses TRBV30 with TRBJ1-5; D remains unclear. Germline CDR1 reads GTSNPN; CDR2 reads SVGIG (reference sequence). The CDR3 consists of 13 residues. V was pared by 2 bases and J by 3 bases, with 8 bases between.